Sequencing of this TCR beta chain was carried out in a study of blood T cell repertoires in COVID-19. Produced via immunoSEQ multiplex PCR; TCRdb's table is partial and in-frame only. The data hold around 300,000 clones, with 86% observed a single time. The germline V gene has CDR1 SGHDT and CDR2 YYEEEE. The CDR3 sequence is 13 residues long. The V end lost 2 bases, the J end lost 11 bases, and 14 bases lay between the germline ends. Specimen: peripheral blood. This receptor was taken from a woman aged 65 to 85 with COVID-19, enrolled during active disease. The chain uses TRBV5-6 and TRBJ1-5, with no clear D. CDR3 sequence (DNA): TGTGCCAGCAGCTTATCACGGTTCAAGACCCAGCATTTT. Protein: CASSLSRFKTQHF.